The TCR beta chain under discussion was sequenced for a study of T-cell reconstitution after alpha-beta-depleted transplantation in children. This clonotype occurred a few times. Construction of the TCRbeta library involved unique molecular identifiers. TCRdb reprocessed the PCR reads with MiXCR, giving one entry per CDR3 protein. The table has a few hundred thousand distinct CDR3 sequences, roughly 30% seen once. This CDR3 is 12 amino acids long. Trimming removed 4 bases from V and 0 bases from J, with 1 base in between. Germline values: CDR1 KGHDR, CDR2 SFDVKD. The TCR sequence derives from a boy younger than two with Wiskott-Aldrich syndrome, due to receive a stem cell transplant. The rearrangement links TRBV24-1 to TRBJ2-3; D ambiguous. The source material was PBMCs, sampled before TCRalphabeta/CD19-depleted stem cell transplant. The CDR3, as DNA: TGTGCCACCAGTGACAGCACAGATACGCAGTATTTT. Translated, it gives CATSDSTDTQYF.